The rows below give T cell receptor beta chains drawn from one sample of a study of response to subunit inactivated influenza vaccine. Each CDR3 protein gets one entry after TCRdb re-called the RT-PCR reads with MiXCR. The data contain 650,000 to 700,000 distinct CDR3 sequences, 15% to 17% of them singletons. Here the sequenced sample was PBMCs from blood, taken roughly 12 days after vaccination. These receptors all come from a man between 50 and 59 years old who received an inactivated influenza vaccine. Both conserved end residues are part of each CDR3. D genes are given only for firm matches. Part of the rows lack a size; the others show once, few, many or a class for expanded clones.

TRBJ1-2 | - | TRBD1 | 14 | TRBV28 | TGTGCCAGCAGTTTGTCCGGGACAGGGAGCGGCTACACCTTC | CASSLSGTGSGYTF
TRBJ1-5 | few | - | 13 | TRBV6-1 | TGTGCCAGCAGCCGACCTGGGGGTCAGCCCCAGCATTTT | CASSRPGGQPQHF
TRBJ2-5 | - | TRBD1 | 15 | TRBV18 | TGTGCCAGCTCACCTGGGACAGGGGGCTATGAGACCCAGTACTTC | CASSPGTGGYETQYF
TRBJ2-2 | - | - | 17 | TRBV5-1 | TGCGCCAGCAGCTTGAGCCTACTAGTGTCTAGCACCGGGGAGCTGTTTTTT | CASSLSLLVSSTGELFF
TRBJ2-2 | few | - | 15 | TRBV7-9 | TGTGCCAGCAGCCAGAGGCAGGTTTCTACCGGGGAGCTGTTTTTT | CASSQRQVSTGELFF
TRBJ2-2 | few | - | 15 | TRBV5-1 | TGCGCCAGCAGCTTGGTTGCAGGGAAGGTCGGGGAGCTGTTTTTT | CASSLVAGKVGELFF
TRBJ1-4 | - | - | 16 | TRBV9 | TGTGCCAGCAGCGTAGTCCCCGGGCTAACTAATGAAAAACTGTTTTTT | CASSVVPGLTNEKLFF
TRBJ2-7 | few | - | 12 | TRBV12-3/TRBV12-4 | TGTGCCAGCAGTTTCGCGGGGAGGGAGCAGTACTTC | CASSFAGREQYF
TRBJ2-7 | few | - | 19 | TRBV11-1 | TGTGCCAGCAGCAGAGACGGGCCCCGACTCAGGGATATATCCTACGAGCAGTACTTC | CASSRDGPRLRDISYEQYF
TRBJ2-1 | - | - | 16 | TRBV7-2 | TGTGCCAGCAGCATTAGCGGAACCTCTTCCTACAATGAGCAGTTCTTC | CASSISGTSSYNEQFF
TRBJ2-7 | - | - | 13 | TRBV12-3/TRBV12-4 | TGTGCCAGCAGGTCGACAGACACCTACGAGCAGTACTTC | CASRSTDTYEQYF
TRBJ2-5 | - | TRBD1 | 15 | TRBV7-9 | TGTGCCAGCAGCTTTGGACAGGGTCGGCAAGAGACCCAGTACTTC | CASSFGQGRQETQYF
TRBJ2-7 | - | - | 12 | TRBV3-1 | TGTGCCAGCAGGGGACCCGGTGGGGAGCAGTACTTC | CASRGPGGEQYF
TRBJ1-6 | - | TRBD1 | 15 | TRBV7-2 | TGTGCCAGCAGCCCCCGTACAGGGGATAATTCACCCCTCCACTTT | CASSPRTGDNSPLHF
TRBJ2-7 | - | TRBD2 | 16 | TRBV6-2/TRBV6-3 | TGTGCCAGCGGGTCCATTCAGCGGGGCACATCCTACGAGCAGTACTTC | CASGSIQRGTSYEQYF
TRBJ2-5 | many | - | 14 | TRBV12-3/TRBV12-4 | TGTGCCAGCAGCATTAAGGCTGTTTGGGCGACCCAGTACTTC | CASSIKAVWATQYF
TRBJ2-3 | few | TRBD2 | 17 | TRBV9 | TGTGCCAGCAGCGTAGGGGTAGCGGGGGGCCTCACAGATACGCAGTATTTT | CASSVGVAGGLTDTQYF
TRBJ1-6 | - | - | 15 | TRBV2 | TGTGCCAGCAGTGACGCCTCCTTTACAAATTCACCCCTCCACTTT | CASSDASFTNSPLHF
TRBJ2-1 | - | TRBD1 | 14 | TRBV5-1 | TGCGCCAGCAGCTCGGGACAGGGGGCACGGGAGCAGTTCTTC | CASSSGQGAREQFF
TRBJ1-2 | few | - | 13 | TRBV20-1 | TGCAGTGCCCCCCCGGACAGCAACTATGGCTACACCTTC | CSAPPDSNYGYTF
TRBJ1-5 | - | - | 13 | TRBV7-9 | TGTGCCAGCAGCAAAGAAATCAATCAGCCCCAGCATTTT | CASSKEINQPQHF
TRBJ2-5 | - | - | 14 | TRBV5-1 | TGCGCCAGCAGCCCAGGGACCAAACAAGAGACCCAGTACTTC | CASSPGTKQETQYF
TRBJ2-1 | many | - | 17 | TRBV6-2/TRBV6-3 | TGTGCCAGCAGCCCGCGATCCACAGGCAGCTCCTACAATGAGCAGTTCTTC | CASSPRSTGSSYNEQFF
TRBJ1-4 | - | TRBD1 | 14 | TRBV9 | TGTGCCAGCAGCGCACGGGACAGGCGGGAAAAACTGTTTTTT | CASSARDRREKLFF
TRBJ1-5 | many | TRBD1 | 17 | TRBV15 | TGTGCCACCAGCAGAGGAGGCGACAGGGGGCACAATCAGCCCCAGCATTTT | CATSRGGDRGHNQPQHF
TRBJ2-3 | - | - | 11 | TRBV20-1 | TGCAGTGCCTACCAGGGGGATACGCAGTATTTT | CSAYQGDTQYF
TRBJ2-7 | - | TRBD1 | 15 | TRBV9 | TGTGCCAGCAGCGCCAAGGACAGGGACTCCTACGAGCAGTACTTC | CASSAKDRDSYEQYF
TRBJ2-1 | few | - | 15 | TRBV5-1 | TGCGCCAGCAGCATTACCGGGACAAACTACAATGAGCAGTTCTTC | CASSITGTNYNEQFF
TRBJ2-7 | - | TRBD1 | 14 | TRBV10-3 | TGTGCCATCAGAGAGAGGACAGGGCCCTACGAGCAGTACTTC | CAIRERTGPYEQYF
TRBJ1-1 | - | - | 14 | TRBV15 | TGTGCCACCACAGCGGGACTATTGAACACTGAAGCTTTCTTT | CATTAGLLNTEAFF
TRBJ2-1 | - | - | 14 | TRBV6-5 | TGTGCCAGCAGTTACTCGTGGGGGCACAATGAGCAGTTCTTC | CASSYSWGHNEQFF
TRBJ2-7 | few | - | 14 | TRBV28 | TGTGCCAGCAGTTTATGGGAAAGAGGGCTCGAGCAGTACTTC | CASSLWERGLEQYF
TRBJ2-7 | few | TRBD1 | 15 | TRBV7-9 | TGTGCCAGCAGCCCCCGGACAGGTTATACCTACGAGCAGTACTTC | CASSPRTGYTYEQYF
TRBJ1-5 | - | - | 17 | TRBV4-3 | TGCGCCAGCAGCCAAGATTCATATGGGTTCTCCAATCAGCCCCAGCATTTT | CASSQDSYGFSNQPQHF
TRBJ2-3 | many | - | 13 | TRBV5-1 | TGCGCCAGCAGGGACCTTTACACAGATACGCAGTATTTT | CASRDLYTDTQYF
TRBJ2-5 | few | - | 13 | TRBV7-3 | TGTGCCAGCAGCTTAGAGGGAAATGGGGAGAGGGACTTC | CASSLEGNGERDF